A single sample gave rise to the 15 T cell receptor beta chains below, sequenced in a study of CD8+CD57+ T cells in acquired aplastic anemia. Genomic DNA served as template for TCR beta VDJ and CDR3 profiling. Each CDR3 protein is one row after TCRdb ran MiXCR on the reads. The sample records about 120,000 distinct CDR3 sequences, 55% to 60% being singletons. It was patients with CD8+CD57+ cell expansion by flow cytometry who were chosen for sequencing. The sample taken for sequencing was sorted CD4+, CD8+, or CD8+CD57+ T cells (not recorded which) from PBMCs. All receptors come from a human donor with aplastic anemia.

This clonotype was recorded many times. V is TRBV7-9 and J is TRBJ2-7; perhaps TRBD2 as D (5 bases). Deletions cut 4 bases from V and 5 bases from J, with 12 bases between. The CDR3 spans 13 residues. The germline V gene has CDR1 SEHNR and CDR2 FQNEAQ (reference sequence). For the CDR3, the DNA is TGTGCCAGCAGCTCCAAGAGGGTGGACGAGCAGTACTTC. Protein sequence: CASSSKRVDEQYF.

The chain employs TRBV24-1 and TRBJ2-1; possible D gene TRBD2, 6 bases. The CDR3 is 14 residues long. Germline V gene sequence: CDR1 KGHDR, CDR2 SFDVKD. V was cut by 4 bases and J by 3 bases, with 9 bases left in between. The CDR3, as DNA: TGTGCCACCAGTGAGGGGGACTTCTACAATGAGCAGTTCTTC. Its protein product is CATSEGDFYNEQFF.

This clonotype was counted ten times or more. The V and J genes are TRBV6-5 and TRBJ2-5; 8 bases fit TRBD1. This CDR3 contains 14 residues. From germline, CDR1 is MNHEY and CDR2 SVGAGI. The V segment lost 4 bases and the J segment 5 bases; nucleotides outside the gene matches: 6. This CDR3 is CASSSDRALETQYF. The CDR3 DNA reads TGTGCCAGCAGTTCGGACAGGGCCTTGGAGACCCAGTACTTC.

The chain combines TRBV27 with TRBJ1-2; the D is unclear. Germline lookup yields CDR1 MNHEY and CDR2 SMNVEV (reference sequence). V was shortened by 4 bases and J by 1 base, with 4 bases between the two germline ends. The CDR3 sequence is 12 residues long. This CDR3 reads CASSSLNYGYTF. The CDR3 DNA reads as TGTGCCAGCAGTTCACTTAACTATGGCTACACCTTC.

The chain couples TRBV11-1 to TRBJ1-4; D not certain. Per the germline V gene, CDR1 is SGHAT and CDR2 is FQDESV (reference sequence). V dropped 1 base and J dropped 7 bases, with 16 bases sitting between them. The CDR3 has 16 residues. CDR3 nucleotides: TGTGCCAGCAGCTTAGGTCATGACTCAGAAGGTGAAAAACTGTTTTTT. Protein: CASSLGHDSEGEKLFF.

This clonotype was seen at least ten times. The rearrangement links TRBV12-3 or TRBV12-4 to TRBJ1-1, with D unresolved. This CDR3 comprises 14 residues. Trimming left V 6 bases short and J 2 bases short, with 13 bases between. CDR3: CASSPPDRNTEAFF. In DNA, the CDR3 is TGTGCCAGCAGCCCTCCCGACCGTAACACTGAAGCTTTCTTT.

This sequence joins TRBV2 and TRBJ2-7, with 7 nucleotides matching TRBD1. CDR1 is SNHLY and CDR2 is FYNNEI in the germline V gene. The CDR3 runs to 14 residues. V was clipped by 5 bases and J by 2 bases; unmatched bases: 6. The CDR3 sequence: CASSIPGQPYEQYF. As DNA, the CDR3 is TGTGCCAGCAGTATCCCGGGACAGCCCTACGAGCAGTACTTC.

This clonotype was detected only once. The CDR3 DNA sequence: TGTGCCAGCAGCGATCCGGGACAGAGAAACACCATATATTTT. It encodes CASSDPGQRNTIYF. V and J are TRBV11-1 and TRBJ1-3; 7 bases match TRBD1. The V segment lost 5 bases and the J segment 5 bases; nucleotides outside the gene matches: 6. The CDR3 spans 14 residues. Germline CDR1 reads SGHAT; CDR2 reads FQDESV (reference sequence).

J is TRBJ1-1 and V is TRBV24-1; 7 nucleotides match TRBD1. The CDR3 sequence is 15 residues long. Germline CDR1 KGHDR, CDR2 SFDVKD. Trimming removed 2 bases from V and 3 bases from J; junction bases left unmatched: 5. The CDR3 is CATSDSQGLDTEAFF. The CDR3 nucleotides are TGTGCCACCAGTGATTCACAGGGGCTAGACACTGAAGCTTTCTTT.

The genes are TRBV3-1 and TRBJ2-3, with D possibly matching TRBD2 (6 bases). V lost 8 bases and J lost 4, with 19 bases in between. The CDR3 is 15 amino acids. CDR1 LGHDT and CDR2 YNNKEL come from the germline V gene (reference sequence). The CDR3 DNA sequence: TGTGCCAGCCGGTCGCGACGCGGGAATCCAGATACGCAGTATTTT. This gives the protein CASRSRRGNPDTQYF.

Here the CDR3 reads CACNLPWELFF. The CDR3 coding sequence is TGTGCCTGCAACCTCCCTTGGGAGCTGTTTTTT. The chain links TRBV2 to TRBJ2-2, with D unclear. This CDR3 spans 11 amino acids. CDR1 is SNHLY and CDR2 is FYNNEI in the germline V gene. Trimming removed 11 bases from V and 9 bases from J, with 13 bases in between.

The rearrangement links TRBV5-6 to TRBJ2-7; 7 bases fit TRBD1. The V gene end was trimmed by 4 bases and the J gene end by 6 bases; junction bases not matched to a gene: 13. The CDR3 contains 15 residues. Germline V gene lookup returns CDR1 SGHDT and CDR2 YYEEEE. The CDR3 protein is CASSPGYGQAPEQYF. The CDR3 DNA reads TGTGCCAGCAGCCCGGGATATGGACAGGCCCCCGAGCAGTACTTC. Filled out from reference TRBV5-6 and TRBJ2-7, the complete variable domain reads DAGVTQSPTHLIKTRGQQVTLRCSPKSGHDTVSWYQQALGQGPQFIFQYYEEEERQRGNFPDRFSGHQFPNYSSELNVNALLLGDSALYLCASSPGYGQAPEQYFGPGTRLTVT.

The chain is built from TRBV2 and TRBJ2-5; unclear D gene. The germline V gene has CDR1 SNHLY and CDR2 FYNNEI. V gave up 0 bases and J gave up 5 bases, with 10 bases separating them. This CDR3 is built from 14 residues. Written as DNA, the CDR3 is TGTGCCAGCAGTGAAGCGAGAACAAGCGAGACCCAGTACTTC. Protein: CASSEARTSETQYF.

This clonotype was counted many times. V gene TRBV5-1 combines with J gene TRBJ2-7; D is ambiguous. Between the trimmed V and J ends, which lost 8 bases and 3 bases, there was a span of 15 bases. The CDR3 length is 13 residues. Germline V gives CDR1 SGHRS, CDR2 YFSETQ. CDR3: CASREPPLYEQYF. In DNA, the CDR3 is TGCGCCAGTAGGGAACCCCCACTCTACGAGCAGTACTTC.

The V gene is TRBV29-1, the J gene TRBJ1-1; TRBD1 matches 10 bases. Germline V lookup: CDR1 SQVTM, CDR2 ANQGSEA. The CDR3 spans 15 residues. V lost 1 base, J lost 5 bases, and 7 bases stayed unmatched. The CDR3 is CSVEGVRTGGTEAFF. Here the CDR3 DNA reads TGCAGCGTTGAAGGGGTGCGGACAGGGGGAACTGAAGCTTTCTTT. Combining the CDR3 with reference TRBV29-1 and TRBJ1-1 gives the whole variable domain SAVISQKPSRDICQRGTSLTIQCQVDSQVTMMFWYRQQPGQSLTLIATANQGSEATYESGFVIDKFPISRPNLTFSTLTVSNMSPEDSSIYLCSVEGVRTGGTEAFFGQGTRLTVV.